Below, 17 T cell receptor beta chains from the same sample are listed, as sequenced in a study of blood T cell repertoires in COVID-19. Assay: immunoSEQ multiplex PCR; the TCRdb copy retains only in-frame clones and omits some. The sample carries tens of thousands of clones, around four fifths recorded once. Sequenced input: peripheral blood. These receptors all stem from a man aged 50-59 years with active COVID-19.

This sequence joins TRBV7-9 and TRBJ2-3; TRBD2 might be the D (5 bases). CDR3 length: 16 amino acids. The germline CDR1 and CDR2 sequences are SEHNR and FQNEAQ (reference sequence). Trimming removed 8 bases from V and 0 bases from J, with 18 bases in between. CDR3 region: CASATGILPSTDTQYF. The CDR3 nucleotides are TGTGCCAGCGCCACGGGAATACTACCTAGCACAGATACGCAGTATTTT.

CDR3 amino acids: CASSFGTWAEAFF. In nucleotides, the CDR3 is TGTGCCAGCAGCTTCGGGACATGGGCTGAAGCTTTCTTT. V usage is TRBV7-2 and J usage is TRBJ1-1, with D possibly TRBD1 on 6 matching bases. The V end lost 3 bases, the J end lost 6 bases, and 11 bases lay between the germline ends. From germline, CDR1 is SGHTA and CDR2 FQGNSA. This CDR3 has 13 residues.

The CDR3, as DNA: TGTGCCAGCAGCTTGAGCAGGGGCCTGGTCGGCTACACCTTC. This translates into CASSLSRGLVGYTF. J is TRBJ1-2 and V is TRBV7-2, with a tentative D call TRBD1 (6 bases). The CDR3 loop spans 14 amino acids. Trimming shortened V by 3 bases and J by 8 bases, and 16 bases separated the two germline ends. Germline V gives CDR1 SGHTA, CDR2 FQGNSA.

The rearrangement uses TRBV6-6 and TRBJ1-1, with 7 bases aligning to TRBD1. V dropped 4 bases and J dropped 4; count of bases not matched to a gene: 9. The CDR3 length is 15 residues. In germline, CDR1 is MNHNY, CDR2 SVGAGI (reference sequence). DNA of the CDR3: TGTGCCAGCAGTTCTTCCACAGGGGTGGGCACTGAAGCTTTCTTT. Translated, it gives CASSSSTGVGTEAFF.

V is TRBV27 and J is TRBJ2-7; a possible D gene is TRBD1 (6 bases). CDR1 is MNHEY and CDR2 is SMNVEV in the germline V gene (reference sequence). V was clipped by 6 bases and J by 7 bases, with 16 bases between them. The CDR3 consists of 13 residues. The CDR3 is CASSRPETGEQYF. The CDR3 region has the DNA TGTGCCAGCAGCCGACCGGAGACAGGTGAGCAGTACTTC.

This CDR3 is CASSGRQGALSGYTF. The DNA for the CDR3 is TGTGCCAGCAGCGGAAGACAGGGGGCCTTGAGCGGCTACACCTTC. V and J are TRBV5-5 and TRBJ1-2; 10 bases map to TRBD1. This CDR3 is 15 amino acids long. V shed 4 bases and J 8 bases; nucleotides not matched to a gene: 11. Germline CDR1 and CDR2: SGHKS and YYEKEE (reference sequence).

The chain links TRBV28 to TRBJ2-3, with 12 bases that match TRBD2. The CDR3 contains 15 residues. Trimming took 3 bases from V and 4 from J; bases not matched to a gene: 2. The germline V gene has CDR1 MDHEN and CDR2 SYDVKM. The CDR3 is CASSFPSGRADTQYF. CDR3 nucleotide sequence: TGTGCCAGCAGTTTCCCTAGCGGGAGGGCAGATACGCAGTATTTT.

In its sample, this clone is large. The chain links TRBV6-4 to TRBJ2-6; maybe TRBD2 (5 bases). This CDR3 spans 14 amino acids. Germline CDR1 reads MRHNA; CDR2 reads SNTAGT. Trimming took off 6 bases at V and 0 bases at J, with 6 bases between the two ends. In nucleotides, the CDR3 is TGTGCCAGCAGCGAGGGCTCTGGGGCCAACGTCCTGACTTTC. It is translated as CASSEGSGANVLTF.

The chain has TRBV7-6 and TRBJ2-1; 7 bases align to TRBD2. This CDR3 has 18 amino acids. J gave up 3 bases and V 4 bases, and 15 bases lay outside the gene matches. In germline, CDR1 is SGHVS, CDR2 FNYEAQ. CDR3 sequence: CASSSQWGAGLNYNEQFF. In DNA form, the CDR3 reads TGTGCCAGCAGCTCCCAGTGGGGCGCGGGACTAAACTACAATGAGCAGTTCTTC.

The V and J genes are TRBV19 and TRBJ2-3, with 10 bases fitting TRBD2. Unmatched junction bases numbered 11, after V lost 0 bases and J lost 2 bases. The CDR3 spans 19 residues. Germline CDR1 LNHDA, CDR2 SQIVND (reference sequence). The DNA for the CDR3 is TGTGCCAGTAGTATAGATTGGGATAGCGGGGGGCTAAACACAGATACGCAGTATTTT. Translating it yields CASSIDWDSGGLNTDTQYF.

This chain links TRBV12-3 or TRBV12-4 with TRBJ2-7; maybe TRBD1 (6 bases). Trimming stripped 5 bases from V and 6 bases from J, with 11 bases between. The CDR3 consists of 12 residues. DNA for the CDR3: TGTGCCAGCAGTCCCAACAGGGTCGAGCAGTACTTC. Its translation is CASSPNRVEQYF.

The chain employs TRBV7-2 and TRBJ2-3; no definite D call. In germline, CDR1 is SGHTA, CDR2 FQGNSA. The CDR3 spans 14 residues. V dropped 2 bases and J dropped 0 bases, with 6 bases sitting between them. The chain's CDR3 is CASSLWASTDTQYF. DNA of the CDR3: TGTGCCAGCAGCTTATGGGCTAGCACAGATACGCAGTATTTT.

The chain employs TRBV7-8 and TRBJ2-1, with 13 nucleotides matching TRBD2. Germline V CDR1 and CDR2: SGHVS, FQNEAQ. The CDR3 totals 16 residues. V trimming: 4 bases; J trimming: 6 bases; junction bases outside the gene matches: 6. CDR3 residues: CASSWTGLAGRNEQFF. CDR3 DNA sequence: TGTGCCAGCAGCTGGACGGGACTAGCGGGGCGCAATGAGCAGTTCTTC.

CDR3 nucleotide sequence: TGTGCCAGCAGCTTAGTGCGGGGATACACAGATACGCAGTATTTT. Translation: CASSLVRGYTDTQYF. The rearrangement links TRBV7-6 to TRBJ2-3; possibly TRBD2 for D (6 bases). The CDR3 runs 15 residues. Trimming shortened V by 1 base and J by 2 bases, and 10 bases separated the two germline ends. Germline loops: CDR1 SGHVS, CDR2 FNYEAQ. The full variable domain, with the rest looked up from reference TRBV7-6 and TRBJ2-3, is GAGVSQSPRYKVTKRGQDVALRCDPISGHVSLYWYRQALGQGPEFLTYFNYEAQQDKSGLPNDRFSAERPEGSISTLTIQRTEQRDSAMYRCASSLVRGYTDTQYFGPGTRLTVL.

The chain employs TRBV21-1 and TRBJ2-7; the table's D call, TRBD2, has no DNA check behind it. TRBV21-1 corresponds to a pseudogene. This CDR3 has 15 amino acids. CDR3 in DNA: TGTGCCAGCAGCAAAGCCGAAAAGGGAACGGGGGAGCAGTACTTC. This codes for CASSKAEKGTGEQYF.

This rearrangement joins TRBV10-3 to TRBJ1-5; 7 bases are a match to TRBD1. With V trimmed by 2 bases and J by 1 base, 11 bases remained unmatched. CDR3 length equals 18 residues. The germline V gene has CDR1 ENHRY and CDR2 SYGVKD. CDR3: CAISEVGQTSLSNQPQHF. CDR3 in DNA: TGTGCCATCAGTGAGGTGGGACAGACGAGCCTGAGCAATCAGCCCCAGCATTTT.

The chain carries TRBV13 and TRBJ2-5; 8 bases align to TRBD2. V was pared by 2 bases and J by 5 bases, with 4 bases of the junction left unmatched. The CDR3 contains 14 residues. Per germline, CDR1 PRHDT and CDR2 FYEKMQ (reference sequence). CDR3 nucleotide sequence: TGTGCCAGCAGCTTAACGGGAGGGAGGGAGACCCAGTACTTC. This codes for CASSLTGGRETQYF. Based on the CDR3 plus reference TRBV13 and TRBJ2-5, the full variable domain is AAGVIQSPRHLIKEKRETATLKCYPIPRHDTVYWYQQGPGQDPQFLISFYEKMQSDKGSIPDRFSAQQFSDYHSELNMSSLELGDSALYFCASSLTGGRETQYFGPGTRLLVL.